These 21 T cell receptor beta chains were sequenced from one sample in a study of control samples from healthy donors and cancer patients. Repertoires were generated with immunoSEQ multiplex PCR, while TCRdb's copy carries only in-frame clones and drops some. The repertoire consists of 200,000 or so clones, with over 90% occurring once and the leading ten covering roughly 1.6%. Sequenced material: blood. These receptors originate from a man aged 50 or older in good health.

The chain has TRBV28 and TRBJ2-2; maybe TRBD1 (6 bases). The V end was cut by 11 bases, the J end by 3 bases, with 16 bases between. CDR3 size: 14 residues. Germline V gene sequence: CDR1 MDHEN, CDR2 SYDVKM. The CDR3 protein is CACKGSGDTGELFF. CDR3 DNA sequence: TGTGCCTGTAAGGGTTCAGGGGACACCGGGGAGCTGTTTTTT.

The V gene is TRBV11-1, the J gene TRBJ2-7, with a weak D call TRBD1 (6 bases). CDR1 and CDR2 from the germline V gene are SGHAT and FQDESV (reference sequence). There are 13 residues in the CDR3. V shed 1 base and J shed 2 bases, with 6 bases lying between them. CDR3 bases: TGTGCCAGCAGCTTAGGGACAGCCTACGAGCAGTACGTC. Amino acids: CASSLGTAYEQYV.

The chain employs TRBV10-3 and TRBJ1-3; 8 nucleotides line up with TRBD1. CDR1 and CDR2 (germline): ENHRY, SYGVKD. V dropped 0 bases and J dropped 9; count of bases not matched to a gene: 7. This CDR3 has 15 residues. The CDR3 sequence is CAISESGQGSATIYF. DNA of the CDR3: TGTGCCATCAGTGAGTCAGGACAGGGATCCGCCACCATATATTTT.

With regard to this clone: Other nucleotide sequences in the sample specify the same CDR3. In nucleotides, the CDR3 is TGTGCCTGGAGTGTACGAGGGAACACTGAAGCTTTCTTT. This sequence encodes CAWSVRGNTEAFF. The V call is TRBV30, the J call TRBJ1-1; D uncertain. V was pared by 0 bases and J by 1 base, with 6 bases between. The CDR3 spans 13 residues. Germline CDR1 and CDR2: GTSNPN and SVGIG (reference sequence). Full variable domain (missing parts from reference TRBV30 and TRBJ1-1): SQTIHQWPATLVQPVGSPLSLECTVEGTSNPNLYWYRQAAGRGLQLLFYSVGIGQISSEVPQNLSASRPQDRQFILSSKKLLLSDSGFYLCAWSVRGNTEAFFGQGTRLTVV.

The V call is TRBV21-1, the J call TRBJ2-5. TRBV21-1 is a pseudogene. This CDR3 region has 14 residues. CDR3 nucleotide sequence: TGTGCCAGCAGCAAAGGGAAAGTCCAAGAGACCCAGTACTTC. Translating gives CASSKGKVQETQYF.

The V and J genes are TRBV10-3 and TRBJ2-1, with 10 nucleotides matching TRBD2. With V trimmed by 5 bases and J by 7 bases, 11 bases remained unmatched. From germline, CDR1 is ENHRY and CDR2 SYGVKD. The CDR3 has 16 residues. The CDR3 DNA reads TGTGCCATCAGTAAATTAGCGGGGGGCATGAAGAATGAGCAGTTCTTC. It codes for CAISKLAGGMKNEQFF.

This chain joins TRBV6-2 or TRBV6-3 and TRBJ2-7, with TRBD1 as a possible D gene (6 bases). This CDR3 contains 15 residues. The V end was cut by 2 bases, the J end by 5 bases, with 16 bases between. CDR1 and CDR2 from the germline V gene are MNHEY and SVGEGT. The CDR3 DNA reads TGTGCCAGCAGTTACCCCAGGGGTAGGTCCCACGAGCAGTACTTC. Translated, it gives CASSYPRGRSHEQYF.

This chain links TRBV28 with TRBJ2-5; possibly TRBD2 for D (5 bases). The V gene's germline CDR1 is MDHEN and CDR2 SYDVKM. The ends were cut back, 0 bases at V and 1 base at J, with 9 bases in the middle. The CDR3 contains 15 residues. Written as DNA, the CDR3 is TGTGCCAGCAGTTTATGGGGCGGAGGCCAAGAGACCCAGTACTTC. It yields the protein CASSLWGGGQETQYF.

V usage is TRBV5-4 and J usage is TRBJ2-6; D remains ambiguous. The V end lost 4 bases, the J end lost 0 bases, and 8 bases lay between the germline ends. The CDR3 length is 15 residues. Germline-derived CDR1 and CDR2 are SGHNT and YYREEE (reference sequence). The DNA of the CDR3 is TGTGCCAGCAGCATCGGGTACTCTGGGGCCAACGTCCTGACTTTC. It codes for CASSIGYSGANVLTF.

The V call is TRBV4-3, the J call TRBJ1-3; D unclear. V lost 0 bases to trimming and J lost 5 bases, with 5 bases between them. The germline CDR1 and CDR2 sequences are LGHNA and YSLEER. This CDR3 spans 13 amino acids. CDR3 amino acids: CASSQDSRNTIYF. CDR3 nucleotides: TGCGCCAGCAGCCAAGATTCGCGAAACACCATATATTTT.

The chain links TRBV2 to TRBJ2-1; no definite D call. The CDR3 runs to 13 residues. CDR1 SNHLY and CDR2 FYNNEI come from the germline V gene. The V and J ends lost 6 bases and 8 bases respectively, with 14 bases between them. This CDR3 is CASRTGLGDEQFF. The CDR3 DNA sequence: TGTGCCAGCAGGACCGGTCTCGGCGATGAGCAGTTCTTC.

The chain links TRBV5-8 to TRBJ1-6; D is uncertain. The V end lost 3 bases, the J end lost 0 bases, and 7 bases lay between the germline ends. This CDR3 has 15 residues. Germline V gene sequence: CDR1 SGHTS, CDR2 YDEGEE. The CDR3 DNA reads TGTGCCAGCAGCTCAGAAATCTCCTATAATTCACCCCTCCACTTT. Protein sequence: CASSSEISYNSPLHF.

V usage is TRBV5-5 and J usage is TRBJ2-7; the match to TRBD1 covers 9 bases. Germline CDR1 reads SGHKS; CDR2 reads YYEKEE (reference sequence). CDR3 length: 15 residues. The V gene end was trimmed by 5 bases and the J gene end by 3 bases; junction bases not matched to a gene: 9. The CDR3 loop reads CASRSDRGSFYEQYV. In DNA, the CDR3 is TGTGCCAGCAGATCCGACAGGGGGTCGTTCTACGAGCAGTACGTC.

This clone has a handful of counts. V is TRBV5-1 and J is TRBJ2-1, with TRBD1 as a possible D gene (6 bases). V shed 6 bases and J shed 4 bases, with 14 bases lying between them. The CDR3 is 14 residues long. Germline V gene sequence: CDR1 SGHRS, CDR2 YFSETQ. The CDR3 DNA is TGCGCCAGCACCCAGGACAGTACGTACAATGAGCAGTTCTTC. Translating it yields CASTQDSTYNEQFF.

This clone was observed a handful of times. This sequence joins TRBV4-1 and TRBJ1-2, with no clear D. Between the trimmed V and J ends, which lost 0 bases and 4 bases, there was a span of 12 bases. CDR1 is MGHRA, CDR2 YSYEKL, per germline. This CDR3 spans 15 amino acids. CDR3 protein: CASSQDREPPYGYTF. In nucleotides, the CDR3 is TGCGCCAGCAGCCAAGATCGGGAACCTCCCTATGGCTACACCTTC.

On this clone: An end of the junction differs from the germline gene, which may be a read error. The chain links TRBV7-2 to TRBJ2-3; no reliable D call. Per germline, CDR1 SGHTA and CDR2 FQGNSA. The CDR3 has 14 residues. The CDR3 loop is CASSLATGTDTQYF. The CDR3 coding sequence is TGTGCCAGCAGCTTAGCTACGGGCACGGATACGCAGTATTTT.

The table lists this clone with a few counts. The chain combines TRBV11-2 with TRBJ1-1, with D perhaps TRBD1 (5 bases). Germline V gene sequence: CDR1 SGHAT, CDR2 FQNNGV. Trimming took 1 base from V and 5 from J, leaving 11 bases between them. The CDR3 runs to 14 residues. CDR3 bases: TGTGCCAGCAGCTTAGTTCAGGGTAGAACTGAAGCTTTCTTT. This gives the protein CASSLVQGRTEAFF. The entire variable domain, with the rest obtained from reference TRBV11-2 and TRBJ1-1, is as follows: EAGVAQSPRYKIIEKRQSVAFWCNPISGHATLYWYQQILGQGPKLLIQFQNNGVVDDSQLPKDRFSAERLKGVDSTLKIQPAKLEDSAVYLCASSLVQGRTEAFFGQGTRLTVV.

This clone has only one observation. CDR3 DNA: TGTGCCAGTATGGTAGGTAGAGGCAATCAGCCCCAGCATTTT. Its translation is CASMVGRGNQPQHF. This rearrangement joins TRBV19 to TRBJ1-5, with unresolved D. Trimming shortened V by 7 bases and J by 2 bases, and 12 bases separated the two germline ends. Germline CDR1 and CDR2: LNHDA and SQIVND (reference sequence). This CDR3 contains 14 residues.

A remark on this clone: This same CDR3 is encoded by further DNA sequences in the sample. The chain links TRBV13 to TRBJ1-1, with a possible D match to TRBD1 (5 bases). Germline CDR1 PRHDT, CDR2 FYEKMQ (reference sequence). The length of the CDR3 is 14 residues. Deletions cut 1 base from V and 3 bases from J, with 9 bases between. Here the CDR3 reads CASSLAGGDTEAFF. In nucleotides, the CDR3 is TGTGCCAGCAGCTTAGCCGGGGGGGACACTGAAGCTTTCTTT.

The chain is built from TRBV6-5 and TRBJ2-7, with D tentatively TRBD2 (6 bases). Germline CDR1 reads MNHEY; CDR2 reads SVGAGI. The CDR3 consists of 12 residues. Trimming pared 9 bases from V and 1 base from J, leaving 10 bases between. The CDR3 is CASLGGSYEQYF. The CDR3 DNA sequence: TGTGCCAGTCTTGGGGGGTCCTACGAGCAGTACTTC.

The CDR3 loop is CAISESTSPGLRGTDTQYF. CDR3 DNA: TGTGCCATCAGTGAGTCGACGTCCCCTGGCTTGCGAGGCACAGATACGCAGTATTTT. The rearrangement joins TRBV10-3 to TRBJ2-3; D gene unclear. The length of the CDR3 is 19 residues. V was clipped by 0 bases and J by 1 base, with 20 bases between them. Germline CDR1 reads ENHRY; CDR2 reads SYGVKD.